These 30 T cell receptor beta chains originate from one sample sequenced in a study of T cells in Graves' hyperthyroidism and ophthalmopathy. It was RNA transcripts that yielded the amplified TCR beta CDR3 regions. When the TCR CDR3 underwent first-round RT-PCR, the HTBI primer set was used. TCRdb independently ran MiXCR on the multiplex PCR reads; one entry per CDR3 protein. Here the sample spans about half a million distinct CDR3 sequences, around 24% being singletons. Sequencing was carried out using blood. These receptors all come from a woman aged 30 to 39 with Graves' ophthalmopathy.

There are many counts of this clonotype. The chain has TRBV28 and TRBJ2-7, with 9 bases aligning to TRBD2. This CDR3 has 14 residues. CDR1 and CDR2 (germline): MDHEN, SYDVKM. V lost 5 bases to trimming and J lost 2 bases; unmatched junction nucleotides: 4. The CDR3 DNA reads TGTGCCAGCAGTAAGAGCGGGGGGCCCTACGAGCAGTACTTC. This codes for CASSKSGGPYEQYF. Full variable domain (rest looked up from reference TRBV28 and TRBJ2-7): DVKVTQSSRYLVKRTGEKVFLECVQDMDHENMFWYRQDPGLGLRLIYFSYDVKMKEKGDIPEGYSVSREKKERFSLILESASTNQTSMYLCASSKSGGPYEQYFGPGTRLTVT.

The chain recombines TRBV12-3 or TRBV12-4 with TRBJ1-5; TRBD1 is a possible D gene (6 bases). CDR3 length: 15 residues. V dropped 8 bases and J dropped 2 bases, with 16 bases sitting between them. The CDR3 region is CASSPNRQGNQPQHF. CDR3 coding DNA: TGTGCCAGCTCACCGAACCGACAGGGCAATCAGCCCCAGCATTTT.

In its sample, this clonotype was seen once. The V gene is TRBV6-2 or TRBV6-3, the J gene TRBJ1-2, with D maybe TRBD1 (5 bases). With 7 bases removed from V and 10 bases from J, the gap between germline ends came to 28 bases. Germline V gives CDR1 MNHEY, CDR2 SVGEGT. The CDR3 is 16 residues long. The CDR3 protein is CASTESGPRRPVIYTF. The CDR3 bases are TGTGCCAGCACCGAATCGGGACCACGAAGGCCCGTCATCTACACCTTC.

The chain couples TRBV11-2 to TRBJ2-7; 7 positions match TRBD1. This CDR3 region has 14 residues. Looked up from germline, CDR1 is SGHAT and CDR2 is FQNNGV. V trimming: 4 bases; J trimming: 5 bases; junction bases outside the gene matches: 8. The CDR3 sequence is CASSSVRQGNEQYF. In DNA form, the CDR3 reads TGTGCCAGCAGCTCCGTCCGACAGGGTAACGAGCAGTACTTC.

The V gene is TRBV6-5, the J gene TRBJ1-1, with D perhaps TRBD1 (5 bases). V was cut by 4 bases and J by 4 bases, with 19 bases left in between. The CDR3 is 16 amino acids. Germline V gene data show CDR1 as MNHEY and CDR2 as SVGAGI. CDR3 nucleotide sequence: TGTGCCAGCAGTTCGGAGGGGTCCACTCGGGGCACTGAAGCTTTCTTT. It translates to CASSSEGSTRGTEAFF.

The chain combines TRBV30 with TRBJ1-1; no clear D gene. This CDR3 has 12 residues. Germline V gene sequence: CDR1 GTSNPN, CDR2 SVGIG (reference sequence). V lost 4 bases to trimming and J lost 4 bases, with 10 bases between them. The CDR3 DNA reads as TGTGCCTGGAAGTATAGAGGCACTGAAGCTTTCTTT. Protein sequence: CAWKYRGTEAFF. The whole variable domain, filled in from reference TRBV30 and TRBJ1-1, reads SQTIHQWPATLVQPVGSPLSLECTVEGTSNPNLYWYRQAAGRGLQLLFYSVGIGQISSEVPQNLSASRPQDRQFILSSKKLLLSDSGFYLCAWKYRGTEAFFGQGTRLTVV.

This clonotype showed up many times. The chain joins TRBV19 to TRBJ2-2; TRBD1 agrees at 7 bases. Trimming at V came to 4 bases and at J to 0 bases, leaving 11 bases not matched to a gene. The CDR3 is 18 amino acids. Germline V gives CDR1 LNHDA, CDR2 SQIVND (reference sequence). CDR3 region: CASSTRQGQAANTGELFF. The DNA of the CDR3 is TGTGCCAGTAGTACCCGACAGGGTCAGGCGGCGAACACCGGGGAGCTGTTTTTT.

In this sample, this clonotype turned up a few times. The chain has TRBV7-3 and TRBJ2-2; D is unclear. The germline CDR1 and CDR2 sequences are SGHTA and FQGTGA. Between the trimmed V and J ends, which lost 0 bases and 2 bases, there was a span of 10 bases. The CDR3 extends over 16 amino acids. The CDR3 protein is CASSLTSFSNTGELFF. The CDR3 bases are TGTGCCAGCAGCTTAACCTCCTTTTCCAACACCGGGGAGCTGTTTTTT.

At least ten counts were recorded for this clonotype. V gene TRBV30 combines with J gene TRBJ1-1; no clear D. Per germline, CDR1 GTSNPN and CDR2 SVGIG (reference sequence). The ends were cut back, 3 bases at V and 8 bases at J, with 7 bases in the middle. The CDR3 contains 10 residues. As DNA, the CDR3 is TGTGCCTGGAGGGCGACAGAAGCTTTCTTT. Translating it yields CAWRATEAFF.

This clonotype showed up just a few times. The gene calls are TRBV6-1 and TRBJ2-7, with 11 nucleotides matching TRBD2. The CDR3 is 16 amino acids. V shed 3 bases, J shed 4 bases, and the junction held 8 bases outside the gene matches. Looked up from germline, CDR1 is MNHNS and CDR2 is SASEGT. The CDR3 coding sequence is TGTGCCAGCAGTGAGGGACTAGCGGACTTAGGGTACGAGCAGTACTTC. Encoded protein: CASSEGLADLGYEQYF.

In its sample, this clonotype was seen many times. The chain couples TRBV2 to TRBJ2-2; 8 bases align to TRBD1. Per the germline V gene, CDR1 is SNHLY and CDR2 is FYNNEI. Trimming took 3 bases from V and 7 from J; bases not matched to a gene: 4. The CDR3 contains 14 residues. The CDR3 sequence: CASSDRGRVGELFF. The CDR3 DNA follows: TGTGCCAGCAGTGACAGGGGGCGCGTCGGGGAGCTGTTTTTT.

This clonotype appeared many times. The chain combines TRBV28 with TRBJ2-7; a weak D match, TRBD2 (7 bases). The CDR3 is made up of 13 amino acids. The V end lost 5 bases, the J end lost 6 bases, and 14 bases lay between the germline ends. Germline-derived CDR1 and CDR2 are MDHEN and SYDVKM. The CDR3: CASSGGGPSEQYF. The DNA for the CDR3 is TGTGCCAGCAGTGGGGGGGGCCCCAGCGAGCAGTACTTC.

This clonotype was recorded at least ten times. The chain's CDR3 is CASSLGQLGQSYGYTF. Written as DNA, the CDR3 is TGCGCCAGCAGCTTGGGCCAACTGGGACAGAGTTATGGCTACACCTTC. The chain has TRBV5-1 and TRBJ1-2; 7 positions match TRBD1. V dropped 0 bases and J dropped 5; count of bases not matched to a gene: 10. Germline V gene lookup returns CDR1 SGHRS and CDR2 YFSETQ. The CDR3 runs 16 residues.

This clonotype was seen repeatedly, ten times or more. The chain carries TRBV20-1 and TRBJ1-5; D remains unclear. V lost 5 bases to trimming and J lost 3 bases, with 11 bases between them. The CDR3 is 13 residues long. Germline-derived CDR1 and CDR2 are DFQATT and SNEGSKA (reference sequence). Written as DNA, the CDR3 is TGCAGTGCTGGGCAGGATTCCAATCAGCCCCAGCATTTT. It specifies CSAGQDSNQPQHF.

This clonotype was seen many times. This chain uses TRBV11-2 with TRBJ2-2, with D perhaps matching TRBD2 (5 bases). CDR1 SGHAT and CDR2 FQNNGV come from the germline V gene. There are 17 residues in the CDR3. V lost 0 bases, J lost 7 bases, and 18 bases lay in between. The CDR3 sequence: CASSLELATGLGGELFF. The CDR3 DNA follows: TGTGCCAGCAGCTTAGAGTTGGCTACGGGGTTAGGCGGGGAGCTGTTTTTT.

This clonotype was detected many times. The V gene is TRBV28, the J gene TRBJ2-5; 8 bases agree with TRBD1. V lost 5 bases and J lost 2; bases outside the gene matches: 7. Germline V gene lookup returns CDR1 MDHEN and CDR2 SYDVKM. The CDR3 is 15 amino acids. The CDR3 protein is CASSPRHRGQETQYF. The CDR3 coding sequence is TGTGCCAGCAGTCCCCGCCACAGGGGGCAAGAGACCCAGTACTTC.

This clonotype was found many times. Its ends do not fully match the called genes, so a read error is possible. J is TRBJ1-2 and V is TRBV20-1; D uncertain. The CDR3 is 11 amino acids. The germline V gene has CDR1 DFQATT and CDR2 SNEGSKA (reference sequence). As DNA, the CDR3 is TGCAGTGCCAGAGAAAACTATGGCTACACCTTC. The encoded protein is CSARENYGYTF.

This clonotype was counted ten times or more. J is TRBJ1-1 and V is TRBV29-1; D unclear. Germline values: CDR1 SQVTM, CDR2 ANQGSEA. This CDR3 has 15 residues. Trimming took 4 bases from V and 0 from J, leaving 15 bases between them. The DNA of the CDR3 is TGCAGCGTTGGACCTAGCCACCTTTTGAACACTGAAGCTTTCTTT. This gives the protein CSVGPSHLLNTEAFF. The entire variable domain, with the rest obtained from reference TRBV29-1 and TRBJ1-1, is as follows: SAVISQKPSRDICQRGTSLTIQCQVDSQVTMMFWYRQQPGQSLTLIATANQGSEATYESGFVIDKFPISRPNLTFSTLTVSNMSPEDSSIYLCSVGPSHLLNTEAFFGQGTRLTVV.

In this sample, this clonotype turned up many times. The rearrangement joins TRBV12-3 or TRBV12-4 to TRBJ1-5; 9 bases are a match to TRBD1. With 5 bases clipped from V and 6 bases from J, the junction kept 5 bases outside the gene matches. This CDR3 is built from 14 residues. In DNA form, the CDR3 reads TGTGCCAGCAGTCCGGACAGGGGAAGTCAGCCCCAGCATTTT. Amino acid sequence: CASSPDRGSQPQHF.

The CDR3 region is CASSGRTRHIFFYEQYF. In DNA form, the CDR3 reads TGTGCCAGCAGTGGTCGAACCCGACACATATTCTTCTACGAGCAGTACTTC. The chain links TRBV6-1 to TRBJ2-7; no firm D call. The germline V gene has CDR1 MNHNS and CDR2 SASEGT. The CDR3 has 17 amino acids. Trimming cost V 4 bases and J 3 bases, with 22 bases left between them.

The genes are TRBV5-1 and TRBJ1-5; D not certain. The CDR3 totals 15 residues. CDR1 is SGHRS and CDR2 is YFSETQ in the germline V gene. V was pared by 7 bases and J by 4 bases, with 18 bases between. This chain's CDR3 is CASLSCRGSNQPQHF. In DNA, the CDR3 is TGCGCCAGCCTATCCTGCCGTGGGTCGAATCAGCCCCAGCATTTT.

Ten or more counts support this clonotype. J is TRBJ1-5 and V is TRBV6-2 or TRBV6-3; 8 nucleotides match TRBD1. The CDR3 runs to 13 residues. Germline assignment: CDR1 MNHEY and CDR2 SVGEGT. V lost 5 bases, J lost 4 bases, and 1 base stayed unmatched. CDR3 region: CASSTGGNQPQHF. CDR3 in DNA: TGTGCCAGCAGTACAGGGGGGAATCAGCCCCAGCATTTT.

Ten or more counts support this clonotype. This chain joins TRBV10-3 and TRBJ1-2; D gene uncertain. This CDR3 region has 13 residues. The V end lost 6 bases, the J end lost 7 bases, and 15 bases lay between the germline ends. Germline CDR1 ENHRY, CDR2 SYGVKD. The CDR3 sequence: CAIRSGAAPGYTF. CDR3 bases: TGTGCCATCAGGTCGGGAGCGGCGCCTGGCTACACCTTC.

This clonotype was found many times. This chain joins TRBV28 and TRBJ2-7; 14 nucleotides align to TRBD2. V was pared by 5 bases and J by 7 bases, with 10 bases of the junction left unmatched. CDR1 and CDR2 from the germline V gene are MDHEN and SYDVKM. The CDR3 is 16 amino acids. The CDR3 DNA is TGTGCCAGCAGTCCCCGACTAGCGGGGGGGGGTCAAGAGCAGTACTTC. Protein: CASSPRLAGGGQEQYF.

This clonotype has ten or more counts. V is TRBV19 and J is TRBJ2-5, with 8 bases identical to TRBD1. CDR1 LNHDA and CDR2 SQIVND come from the germline V gene (reference sequence). The CDR3 has 11 amino acids. V dropped 11 bases and J dropped 7; count of bases not matched to a gene: 6. The CDR3 DNA is TGTGCCGTAGGGACAGGTGGGACCCAGTACTTC. Protein product: CAVGTGGTQYF.

Of note for this clonotype: Given a much more abundant clone one base away, this may be a read error. The DNA is omitted, as the CDR3 cannot be located on it reliably, and the CDR3 follows TCRdb's listing. The V call is TRBV6-2 or TRBV6-3, the J call TRBJ2-6; the table's D call, TRBD1, was not checked against the DNA. The CDR3 adds up to 20 amino acids, both ends counted. Germline V gene sequence: CDR1 MNHEY, CDR2 SVGEGT. This CDR3 reads CASNPWGLGTGISGANVQTF.

This clonotype has a count of ten or more. V is TRBV11-1 and J is TRBJ2-2; TRBD1 aligns across 10 bases. Germline assignment: CDR1 SGHAT and CDR2 FQDESV (reference sequence). The CDR3 is 16 amino acids. In DNA, the CDR3 is TGTGTCACACCACCCACCGGGACAGGGGACACCGGGGAGCTGTTTTTT. Translation: CVTPPTGTGDTGELFF.

This clonotype was seen at least ten times. The chain carries TRBV28 and TRBJ2-7, with D perhaps matching TRBD1 or TRBD2 (5 bases each). Germline-derived CDR1 and CDR2 are MDHEN and SYDVKM. Trimming removed 6 bases from V and 2 bases from J, with 11 bases in between. The length of the CDR3 is 13 residues. DNA for the CDR3: TGTGCCAGCAGACGGGACGGGACCTACGAGCAGTACTTC. As protein: CASRRDGTYEQYF.

This clonotype was detected ten times or more. The rearrangement joins TRBV28 to TRBJ2-7; the match to TRBD2 covers 7 bases. The CDR3 is made up of 13 amino acids. Germline V gene sequence: CDR1 MDHEN, CDR2 SYDVKM. The J segment lost 4 bases and the V segment lost 2 bases, leaving 2 bases of the junction unmatched. The CDR3 nucleotides read TGTGCCAGCAGTTTACCTAGCGGTTACGAGCAGTACTTC. It is translated as CASSLPSGYEQYF.

There are many counts of this clonotype. CDR3 in amino acids: CASTGVEGYEQYF. CDR3 nucleotides: TGTGCCAGCACAGGGGTAGAGGGATACGAGCAGTACTTC. The V and J genes are TRBV25-1 and TRBJ2-7, with D perhaps matching TRBD1 (6 bases). V lost 7 bases, J lost 4 bases, and 14 bases lay in between. CDR3 length: 13 amino acids. Germline CDR1 and CDR2: MGHDK and SYGVNS.